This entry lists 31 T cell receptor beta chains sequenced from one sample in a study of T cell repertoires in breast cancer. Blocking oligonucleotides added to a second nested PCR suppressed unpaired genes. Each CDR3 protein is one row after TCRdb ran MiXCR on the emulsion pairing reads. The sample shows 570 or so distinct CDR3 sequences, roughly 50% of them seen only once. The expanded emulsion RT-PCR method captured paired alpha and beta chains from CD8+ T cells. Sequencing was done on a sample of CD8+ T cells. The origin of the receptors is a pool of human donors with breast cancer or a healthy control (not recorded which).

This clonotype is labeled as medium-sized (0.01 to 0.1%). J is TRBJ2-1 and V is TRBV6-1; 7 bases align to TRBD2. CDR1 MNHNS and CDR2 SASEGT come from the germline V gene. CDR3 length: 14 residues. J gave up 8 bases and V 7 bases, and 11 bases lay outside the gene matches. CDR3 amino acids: CASNGRAINDEQFF. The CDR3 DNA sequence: TGTGCCAGCAATGGGAGGGCCATTAACGATGAGCAGTTCTTC.

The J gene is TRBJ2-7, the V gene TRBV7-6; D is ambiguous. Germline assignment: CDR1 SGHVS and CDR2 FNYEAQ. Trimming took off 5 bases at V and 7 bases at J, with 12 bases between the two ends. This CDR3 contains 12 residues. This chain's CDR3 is CASSLHGNEQYF. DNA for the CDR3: TGTGCCAGCAGCCTACATGGGAATGAGCAGTACTTC. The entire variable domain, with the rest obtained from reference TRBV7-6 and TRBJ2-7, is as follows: GAGVSQSPRYKVTKRGQDVALRCDPISGHVSLYWYRQALGQGPEFLTYFNYEAQQDKSGLPNDRFSAERPEGSISTLTIQRTEQRDSAMYRCASSLHGNEQYFGPGTRLTVT.

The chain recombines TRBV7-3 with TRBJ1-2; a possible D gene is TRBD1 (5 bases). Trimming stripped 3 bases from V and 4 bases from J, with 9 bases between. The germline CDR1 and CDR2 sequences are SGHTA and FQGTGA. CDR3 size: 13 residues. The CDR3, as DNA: TGTGCCAGCAGCTTCCCCGGGGGCTATGGCTACACCTTC. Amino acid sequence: CASSFPGGYGYTF.

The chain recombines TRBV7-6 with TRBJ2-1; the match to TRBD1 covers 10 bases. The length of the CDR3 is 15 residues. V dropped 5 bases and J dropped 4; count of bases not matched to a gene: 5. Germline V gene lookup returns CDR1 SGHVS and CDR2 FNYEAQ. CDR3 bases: TGTGCCAGCAGCGTCCCGGGACAGGGGTACAATGAGCAGTTCTTC. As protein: CASSVPGQGYNEQFF. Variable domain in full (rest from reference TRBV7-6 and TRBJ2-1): GAGVSQSPRYKVTKRGQDVALRCDPISGHVSLYWYRQALGQGPEFLTYFNYEAQQDKSGLPNDRFSAERPEGSISTLTIQRTEQRDSAMYRCASSVPGQGYNEQFFGPGTRLTVL.

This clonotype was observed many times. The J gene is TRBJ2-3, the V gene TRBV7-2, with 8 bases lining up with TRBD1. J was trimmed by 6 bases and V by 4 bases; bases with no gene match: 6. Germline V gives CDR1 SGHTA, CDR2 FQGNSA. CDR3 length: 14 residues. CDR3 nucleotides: TGTGCCAGCAGCTACGACAGGGGAATGGATACGCAGTATTTT. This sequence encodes CASSYDRGMDTQYF. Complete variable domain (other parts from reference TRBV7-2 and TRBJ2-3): GAGVSQSPSNKVTEKGKDVELRCDPISGHTALYWYRQSLGQGLEFLIYFQGNSAPDKSGLPSDRFSAERTGGSVSTLTIQRTQQEDSAVYLCASSYDRGMDTQYFGPGTRLTVL.

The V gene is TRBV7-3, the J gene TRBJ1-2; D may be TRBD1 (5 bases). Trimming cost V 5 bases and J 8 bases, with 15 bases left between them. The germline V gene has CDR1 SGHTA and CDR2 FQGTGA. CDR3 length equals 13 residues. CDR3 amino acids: CASSVNGGEGYTF. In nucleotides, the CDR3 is TGTGCCAGCAGCGTAAACGGGGGAGAGGGCTACACCTTC.

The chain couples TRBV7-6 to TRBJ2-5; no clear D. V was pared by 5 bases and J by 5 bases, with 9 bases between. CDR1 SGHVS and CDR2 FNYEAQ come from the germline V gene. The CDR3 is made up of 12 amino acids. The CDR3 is CASSMTGETQYF. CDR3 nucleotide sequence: TGTGCCAGCAGCATGACTGGGGAGACCCAGTACTTC.

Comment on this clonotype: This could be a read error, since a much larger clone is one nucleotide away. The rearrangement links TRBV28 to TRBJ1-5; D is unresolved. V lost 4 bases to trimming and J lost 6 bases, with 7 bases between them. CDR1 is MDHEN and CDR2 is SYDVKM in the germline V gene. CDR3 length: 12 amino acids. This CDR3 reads CASSWKGQPQHF. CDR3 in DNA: TGTGCCAGCAGTTGGAAGGGTCAGCCCCAGCATTTT.

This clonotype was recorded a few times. The CDR3 is CASSLSNAGQRKNTQYF. The CDR3 DNA reads as TGTGCCAGCAGCTTATCAAACGCGGGACAGCGAAAAAATACGCAGTATTTT. The chain joins TRBV7-6 to TRBJ2-3; TRBD1 is a possible D gene (7 bases). V shed 2 bases and J shed 7 bases, with 22 bases lying between them. The CDR3 consists of 17 residues. The V gene's germline CDR1 is SGHVS and CDR2 FNYEAQ.

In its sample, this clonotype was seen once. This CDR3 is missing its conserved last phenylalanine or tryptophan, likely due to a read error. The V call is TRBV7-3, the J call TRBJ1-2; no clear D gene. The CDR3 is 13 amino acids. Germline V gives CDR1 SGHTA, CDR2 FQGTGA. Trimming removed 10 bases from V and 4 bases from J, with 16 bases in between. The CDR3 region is CAINFPWGYGYTL. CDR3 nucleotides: TGTGCCATTAACTTCCCCTGGGGCTATGGCTACACCTTA.

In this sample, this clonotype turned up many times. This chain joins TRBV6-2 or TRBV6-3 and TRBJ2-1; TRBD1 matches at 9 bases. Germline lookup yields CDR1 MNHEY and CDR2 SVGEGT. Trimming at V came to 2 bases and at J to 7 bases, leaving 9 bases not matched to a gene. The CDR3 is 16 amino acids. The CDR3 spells CASSYIQGAKGNEQFF. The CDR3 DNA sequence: TGTGCCAGCAGTTACATACAGGGGGCAAAGGGGAATGAGCAGTTCTTC.

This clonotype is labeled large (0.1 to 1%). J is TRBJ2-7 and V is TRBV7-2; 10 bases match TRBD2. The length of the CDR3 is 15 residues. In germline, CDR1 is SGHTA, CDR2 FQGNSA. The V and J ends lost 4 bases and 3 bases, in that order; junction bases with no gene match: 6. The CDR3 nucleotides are TGTGCCAGCAGCTCATCTAGCGGGGGCCTCTACGAGCAGTACTTC. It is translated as CASSSSSGGLYEQYF.

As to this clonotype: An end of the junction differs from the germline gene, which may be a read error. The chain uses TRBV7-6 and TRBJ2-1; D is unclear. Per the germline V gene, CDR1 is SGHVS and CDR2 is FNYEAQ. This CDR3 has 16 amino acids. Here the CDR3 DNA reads TGTGCCAGCAGCCGCGATGCAGGATCGAAGAACAATGAACAGTTCTTC. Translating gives CASSRDAGSKNNEQFF.

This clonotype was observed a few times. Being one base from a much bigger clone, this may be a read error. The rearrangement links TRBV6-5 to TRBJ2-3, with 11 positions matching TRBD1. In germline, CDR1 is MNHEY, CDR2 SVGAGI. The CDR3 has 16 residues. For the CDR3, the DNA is TGTGCCAGCAGTTACTCGGGACAGGGGGACACAGATACGCGGTATTTT. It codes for CASSYSGQGDTDTRYF.

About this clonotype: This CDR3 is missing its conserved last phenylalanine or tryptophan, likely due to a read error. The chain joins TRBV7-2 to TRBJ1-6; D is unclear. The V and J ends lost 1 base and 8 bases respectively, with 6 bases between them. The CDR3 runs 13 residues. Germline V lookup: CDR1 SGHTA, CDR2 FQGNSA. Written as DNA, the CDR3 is TGTGCCAGCAGCTTAGAGTTATATTCACCCCTCCACGGG. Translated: CASSLELYSPLHG.

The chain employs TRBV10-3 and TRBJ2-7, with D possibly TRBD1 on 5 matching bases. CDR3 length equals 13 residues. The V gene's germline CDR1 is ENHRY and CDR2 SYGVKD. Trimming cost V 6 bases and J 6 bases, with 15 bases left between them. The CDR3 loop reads CAISRKGLGEQYF. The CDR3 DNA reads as TGTGCCATCAGCCGCAAGGGGCTCGGCGAGCAGTACTTC.

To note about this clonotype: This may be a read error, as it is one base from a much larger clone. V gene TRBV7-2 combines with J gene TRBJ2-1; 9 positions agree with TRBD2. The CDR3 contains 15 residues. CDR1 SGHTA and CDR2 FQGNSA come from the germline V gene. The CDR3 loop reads CASSLLAGGPFELFF. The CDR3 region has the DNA TGTGCCAGCAGCTTACTGGCGGGGGGGCCTTTTGAGCTGTTCTTC.

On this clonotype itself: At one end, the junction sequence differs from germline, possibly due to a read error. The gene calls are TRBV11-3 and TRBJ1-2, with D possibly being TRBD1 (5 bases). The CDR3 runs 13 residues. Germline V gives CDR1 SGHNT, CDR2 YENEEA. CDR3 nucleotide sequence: TGTGCCAGTAGCTTCCCCTGGGGCTTTGGCTACACCTTC. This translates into CASSFPWGFGYTF.

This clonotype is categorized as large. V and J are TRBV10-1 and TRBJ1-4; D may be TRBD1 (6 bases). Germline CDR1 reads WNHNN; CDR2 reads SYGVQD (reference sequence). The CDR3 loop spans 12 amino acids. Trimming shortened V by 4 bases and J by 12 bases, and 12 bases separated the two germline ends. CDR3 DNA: TGCGCCAGCAGTGCAGACAGGTCTGAACTGTTTTTT. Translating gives CASSADRSELFF.

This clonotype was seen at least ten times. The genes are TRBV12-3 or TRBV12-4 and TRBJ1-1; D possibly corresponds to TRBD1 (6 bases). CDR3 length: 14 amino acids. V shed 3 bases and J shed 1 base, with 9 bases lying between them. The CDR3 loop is CASSFGGKNTEAFF. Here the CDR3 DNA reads TGTGCCAGCAGTTTCGGGGGCAAGAACACTGAAGCTTTCTTT.

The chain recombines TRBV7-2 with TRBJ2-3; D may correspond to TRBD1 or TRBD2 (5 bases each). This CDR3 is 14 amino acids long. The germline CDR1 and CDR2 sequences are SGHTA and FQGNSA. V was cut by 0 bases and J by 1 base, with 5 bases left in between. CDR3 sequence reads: CASSLAGGTDTQYF. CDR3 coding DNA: TGTGCCAGCAGCTTAGCGGGGGGCACAGATACGCAGTATTTT.

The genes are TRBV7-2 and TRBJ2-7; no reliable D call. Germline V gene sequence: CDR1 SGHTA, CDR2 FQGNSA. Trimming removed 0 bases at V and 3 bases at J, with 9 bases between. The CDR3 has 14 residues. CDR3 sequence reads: CASSLAGKFYEQYF. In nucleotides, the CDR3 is TGTGCCAGCAGCTTAGCAGGCAAGTTCTACGAGCAGTACTTC. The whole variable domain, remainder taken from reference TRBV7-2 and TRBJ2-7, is GAGVSQSPSNKVTEKGKDVELRCDPISGHTALYWYRQSLGQGLEFLIYFQGNSAPDKSGLPSDRFSAERTGGSVSTLTIQRTQQEDSAVYLCASSLAGKFYEQYFGPGTRLTVT.

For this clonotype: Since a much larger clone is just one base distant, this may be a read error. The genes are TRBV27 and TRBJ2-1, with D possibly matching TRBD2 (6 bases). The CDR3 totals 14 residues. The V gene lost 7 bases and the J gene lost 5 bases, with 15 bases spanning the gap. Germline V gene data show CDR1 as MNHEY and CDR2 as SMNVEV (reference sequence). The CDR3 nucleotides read TGTGCCAGCACCTCAGGCGGGACCCACAATGAGCAGTTCTTC. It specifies CASTSGGTHNEQFF.

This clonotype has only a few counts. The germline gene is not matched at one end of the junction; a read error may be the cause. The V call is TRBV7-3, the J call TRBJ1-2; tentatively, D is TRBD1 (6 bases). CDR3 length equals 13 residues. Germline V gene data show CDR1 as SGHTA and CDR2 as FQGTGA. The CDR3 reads CASSVTGGYVYTF. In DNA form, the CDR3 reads TGTGCCAGCAGCGTAACCGGGGGCTATGTCTACACCTTC.

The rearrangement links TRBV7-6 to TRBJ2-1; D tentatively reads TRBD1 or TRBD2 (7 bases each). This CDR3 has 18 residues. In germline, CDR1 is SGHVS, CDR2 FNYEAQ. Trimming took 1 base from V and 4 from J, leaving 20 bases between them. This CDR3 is CASSLVAGGAAFYNEQFF. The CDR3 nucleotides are TGTGCCAGCAGCTTAGTTGCAGGGGGGGCAGCCTTTTACAATGAGCAGTTCTTC.

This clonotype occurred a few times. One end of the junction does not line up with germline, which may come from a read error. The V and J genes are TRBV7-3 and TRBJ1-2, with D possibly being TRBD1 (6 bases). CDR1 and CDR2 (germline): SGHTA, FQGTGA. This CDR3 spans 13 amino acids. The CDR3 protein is CASRLNGGYGSTF. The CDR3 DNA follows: TGTGCCAGCCGCTTAAATGGGGGCTATGGCTCCACCTTC.

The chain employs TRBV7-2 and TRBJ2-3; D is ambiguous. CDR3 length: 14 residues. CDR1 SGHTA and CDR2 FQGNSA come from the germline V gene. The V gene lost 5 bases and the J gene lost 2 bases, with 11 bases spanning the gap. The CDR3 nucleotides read TGTGCCAGCAGCCGGGCCCCCCACACAGATACGCAGTATTTT. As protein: CASSRAPHTDTQYF.

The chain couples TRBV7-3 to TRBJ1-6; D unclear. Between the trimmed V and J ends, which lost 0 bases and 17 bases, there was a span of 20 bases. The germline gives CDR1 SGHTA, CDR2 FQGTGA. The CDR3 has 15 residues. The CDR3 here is CASSLTEGGGSNIHF. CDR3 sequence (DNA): TGTGCCAGCAGCTTAACGGAAGGAGGAGGTTCAAACATCCACTTT.

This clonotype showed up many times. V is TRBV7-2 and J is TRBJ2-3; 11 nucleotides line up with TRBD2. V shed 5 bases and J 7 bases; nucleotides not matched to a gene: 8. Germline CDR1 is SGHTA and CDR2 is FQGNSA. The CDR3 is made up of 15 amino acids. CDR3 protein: CASSRIAGGINTQYF. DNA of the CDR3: TGTGCCAGCAGCCGCATAGCGGGGGGGATAAATACGCAGTATTTT. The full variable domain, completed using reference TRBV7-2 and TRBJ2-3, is GAGVSQSPSNKVTEKGKDVELRCDPISGHTALYWYRQSLGQGLEFLIYFQGNSAPDKSGLPSDRFSAERTGGSVSTLTIQRTQQEDSAVYLCASSRIAGGINTQYFGPGTRLTVL.

CDR3 amino acids: CASLTRYGEQYF. As DNA, the CDR3 is TGTGCCAGCCTTACCCGATACGGCGAGCAGTACTTC. The chain uses TRBV28 and TRBJ2-7, with D uncertain. Trimming left V 8 bases short and J 6 bases short, with 14 bases between. The CDR3 sequence is 12 residues long. In germline, CDR1 is MDHEN, CDR2 SYDVKM. The full variable domain, in which reference TRBV28 and TRBJ2-7 provide the parts outside the CDR3, is DVKVTQSSRYLVKRTGEKVFLECVQDMDHENMFWYRQDPGLGLRLIYFSYDVKMKEKGDIPEGYSVSREKKERFSLILESASTNQTSMYLCASLTRYGEQYFGPGTRLTVT.

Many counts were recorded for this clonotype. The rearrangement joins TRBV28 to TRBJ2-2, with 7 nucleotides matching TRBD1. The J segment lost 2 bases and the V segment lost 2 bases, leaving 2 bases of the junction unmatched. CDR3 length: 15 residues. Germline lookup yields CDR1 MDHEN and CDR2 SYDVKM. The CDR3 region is CASSLAGGNTGELFF. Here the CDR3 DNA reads TGTGCCAGCAGTTTAGCAGGGGGAAACACCGGGGAGCTGTTTTTT.